This T cell receptor beta chain originates from a study of cytomegalovirus exposure and HLA in healthy donors. With 8 bases removed from V and 5 bases from J, the gap between germline ends came to 19 bases. The V gene's germline CDR1 is LNHNV and CDR2 YYDKDF (reference sequence). This CDR3 spans 15 amino acids. Measured with immunoSEQ multiplex PCR; TCRdb has only the in-frame clones, and not every one. In the table there are 200,000 to 250,000 clones, approximately 88% of which are singletons. General study points: The investigators catalogued under 200 TCR beta chains as cytomegalovirus-associated. The finding came from a later analysis; first-cohort TCR clusters tended to co-occur in the roughly 120 validation repertoires.

On this clone itself: Its antigen remains unidentified.

This clonotype was obtained from a woman aged 25 to 39 in good health and CMV-seropositive. Input material: PBMCs. The chain combines TRBV15 with TRBJ1-5; unclear D gene. The CDR3 sequence: CATRRGELRDQPQHF. The CDR3 nucleotides are TGTGCCACCCGGCGCGGGGAGCTCCGCGATCAGCCCCAGCATTTT. The entire variable domain, with the rest obtained from reference TRBV15 and TRBJ1-5, is as follows: DAMVIQNPRYQVTQFGKPVTLSCSQTLNHNVMYWYQQKSSQAPKLLFHYYDKDFNNEADTPDNFQSRRPNTSFCFLDIRSPGLGDTAMYLCATRRGELRDQPQHFGDGTRLSIL.